This T cell receptor beta chain was sequenced during a study of response to subunit inactivated influenza vaccine. Study results and limitations: The authors proposed limited new T cell recruitment per seasonal influenza vaccination.

The CDR3 spans 13 residues. V was pared by 5 bases and J by 7 bases, with 14 bases between. Per the germline V gene, CDR1 is SGHTA and CDR2 is FQGTGA. TCRdb fed the RT-PCR reads into MiXCR, producing one record per CDR3 protein. The profile shows 490,000 or so distinct CDR3 sequences, 6% to 9% of them singletons. This clonotype has a handful of counts. Its matching antigen is unknown. The receptor was derived from a man in his fifties or sixties who received an inactivated influenza vaccine. Sequencing was performed on PBMCs from blood, taken 23 to 25 months after vaccination. The chain carries TRBV7-3 and TRBJ1-2; TRBD1 is a possible D gene (5 bases). The CDR3: CASSATRDSGYTF. In DNA form, the CDR3 reads TGTGCCAGCAGCGCAACCAGGGACTCTGGCTACACCTTC.